This TCR beta chain was sequenced for a study of shared clonotypes between healthy human individuals. Naive CD8 cells, CD45RO-negative and positively selected for CCR7, excluded terminally differentiated effector memory CD45RA+ cells. HIV-negative, healthy adults without recent acute infections or vaccinations were the donors. The CDR3 has 15 residues. The V gene's germline CDR1 is SGDLS and CDR2 YYNGEE. V gave up 1 base and J gave up 8 bases, with 16 bases separating them. Generated by immunoSEQ multiplex PCR, the TCRdb table keeps only in-frame clones and is missing some. Of 500,000 to 700,000 clones listed, roughly 96% were seen once; the top ten hold approximately 0.11%.

The chain recombines TRBV9 with TRBJ2-1, with D possibly being TRBD2 (5 bases). Sequences were obtained from naive CD8+ T cells sorted from blood. This clonotype was obtained from a young woman in good health. Here the CDR3 reads CASSVSGSTADEQFF. In nucleotides, the CDR3 is TGTGCCAGCAGCGTAAGCGGTAGTACCGCCGATGAGCAGTTCTTC.